This T cell receptor (beta chain) is from a study of identical twins. TCRdb used MiXCR to reprocess the 5' RACE reads, holding one entry per CDR3 protein. This table holds 250,000 or so distinct CDR3 sequences, roughly 8.7% found once. Study-wide findings and caveats: When twins shared out-of-frame alpha sequences, those sequences had excess low generation probability.

About this clonotype itself: Its target is not known.

The germline V and J ends were trimmed by 6 bases and 6 bases, with 9 bases remaining between them. Germline-derived CDR1 and CDR2 are MNHNY and SVGAGI (reference sequence). The CDR3 is 11 residues long. The same specimen was also included in a second study, on yellow fever vaccine responses in identical twins.

The clonotype comes from a woman aged 18-29 years in good health. Sequencing was carried out using CD8+ T cells sorted from blood. The chain employs TRBV6-6 and TRBJ2-7; D gene ambiguous. CDR3 DNA sequence: TGTGCCAGCAGCAGTGTAAGCGAGCAGTACTTC. Its translation is CASSSVSEQYF.